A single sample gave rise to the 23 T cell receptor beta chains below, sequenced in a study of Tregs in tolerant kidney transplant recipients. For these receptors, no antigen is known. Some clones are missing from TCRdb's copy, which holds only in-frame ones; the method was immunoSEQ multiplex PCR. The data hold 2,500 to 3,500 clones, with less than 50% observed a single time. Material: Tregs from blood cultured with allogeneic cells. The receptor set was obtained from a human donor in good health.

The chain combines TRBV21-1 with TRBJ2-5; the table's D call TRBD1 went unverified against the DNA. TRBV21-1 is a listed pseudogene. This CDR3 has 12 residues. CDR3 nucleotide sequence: TGTGCCAGTTGCAGGGCGGCGGAGACCCAGTACTTC. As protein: CASCRAAETQYF.

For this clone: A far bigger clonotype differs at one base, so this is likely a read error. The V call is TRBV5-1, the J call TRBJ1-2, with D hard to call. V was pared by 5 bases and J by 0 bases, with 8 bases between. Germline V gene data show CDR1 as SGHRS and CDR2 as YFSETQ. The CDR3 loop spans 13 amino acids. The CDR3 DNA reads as TGCGCCAGCAGTAGGGAGTCTAACTATGGCTACACCTTC. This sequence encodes CASSRESNYGYTF.

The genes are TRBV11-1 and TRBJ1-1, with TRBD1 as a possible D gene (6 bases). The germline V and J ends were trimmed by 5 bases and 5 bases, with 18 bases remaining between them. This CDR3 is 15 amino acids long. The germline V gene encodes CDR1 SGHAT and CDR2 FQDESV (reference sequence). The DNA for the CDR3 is TGTGCCAGCAGCAAAGGGGGGCGACGGATGACTGAAGCTTTCTTT. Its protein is CASSKGGRRMTEAFF.

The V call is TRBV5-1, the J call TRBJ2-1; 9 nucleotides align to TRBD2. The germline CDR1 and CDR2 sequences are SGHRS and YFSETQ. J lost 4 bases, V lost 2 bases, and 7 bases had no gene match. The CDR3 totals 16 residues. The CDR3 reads CASSFIPAGGYNEQFF. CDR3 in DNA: TGCGCCAGCAGCTTTATACCCGCGGGAGGGTACAATGAGCAGTTCTTC.

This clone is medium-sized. The CDR3 loop reads CASSPTRGASTDTQYF. CDR3 bases: TGCGCCAGCAGTCCTACGAGGGGAGCGAGCACAGATACGCAGTATTTT. The V gene is TRBV23-1, the J gene TRBJ2-3; D tentatively reads TRBD1 or TRBD2 (5 bases each). TRBV23-1 is labeled an ORF, and its function is uncertain. CDR3 length: 16 residues. Trimming left V 4 bases short and J 0 bases short, with 14 bases between.

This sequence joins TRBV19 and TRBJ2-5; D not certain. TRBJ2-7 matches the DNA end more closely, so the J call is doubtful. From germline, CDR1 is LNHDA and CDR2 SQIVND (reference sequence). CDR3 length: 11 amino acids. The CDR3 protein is CASSMGYEQYF. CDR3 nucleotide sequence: TGTGCCAGTAGTATGGGGTACGAGCAGTACTTC.

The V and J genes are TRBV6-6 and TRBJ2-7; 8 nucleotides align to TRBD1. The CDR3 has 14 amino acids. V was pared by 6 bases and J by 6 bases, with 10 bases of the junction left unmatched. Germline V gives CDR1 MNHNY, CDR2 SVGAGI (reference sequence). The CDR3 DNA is TGTGCCAGCAGAAAACGGGCAGGGGGCGCCGAGCAGTACTTC. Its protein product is CASRKRAGGAEQYF.

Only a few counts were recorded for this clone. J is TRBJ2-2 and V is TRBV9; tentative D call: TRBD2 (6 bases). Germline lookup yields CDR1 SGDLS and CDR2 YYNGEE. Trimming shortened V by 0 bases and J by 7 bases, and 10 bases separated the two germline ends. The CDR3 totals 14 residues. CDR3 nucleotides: TGTGCCAGCAGCGTAGATAGCGGTCTCGGGGAGCTGTTTTTT. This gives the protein CASSVDSGLGELFF.

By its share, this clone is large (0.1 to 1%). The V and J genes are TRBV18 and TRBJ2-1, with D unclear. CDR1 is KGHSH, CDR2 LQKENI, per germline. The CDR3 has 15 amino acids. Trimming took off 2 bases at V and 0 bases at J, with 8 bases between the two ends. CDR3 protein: CASSPVSSSYNEQFF. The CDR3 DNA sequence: TGTGCCAGCTCACCAGTTTCGAGCTCCTACAATGAGCAGTTCTTC.

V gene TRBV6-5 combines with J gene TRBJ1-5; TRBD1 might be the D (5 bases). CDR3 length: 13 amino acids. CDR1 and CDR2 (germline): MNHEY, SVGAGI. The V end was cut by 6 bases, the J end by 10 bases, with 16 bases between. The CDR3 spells CASRPTLRGPQHF. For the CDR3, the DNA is TGTGCCAGCAGACCTACGCTAAGGGGACCCCAGCATTTT.

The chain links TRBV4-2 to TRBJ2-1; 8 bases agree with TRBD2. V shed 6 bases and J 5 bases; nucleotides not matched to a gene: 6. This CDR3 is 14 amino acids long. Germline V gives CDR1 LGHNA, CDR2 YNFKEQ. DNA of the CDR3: TGTGCCAGCAGACCCGGGACTAGTAACAATGAGCAGTTCTTC. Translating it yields CASRPGTSNNEQFF.

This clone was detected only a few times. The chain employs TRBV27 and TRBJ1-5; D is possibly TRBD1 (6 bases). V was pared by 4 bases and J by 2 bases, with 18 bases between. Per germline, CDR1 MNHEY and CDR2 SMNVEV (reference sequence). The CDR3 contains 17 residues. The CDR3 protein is CASSSLGGGIGNQPQHF. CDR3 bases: TGTGCCAGCAGTTCCTTGGGAGGGGGAATCGGCAATCAGCCCCAGCATTTT.

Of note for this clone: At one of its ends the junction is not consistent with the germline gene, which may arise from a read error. In DNA form, the CDR3 reads TGTGCCAGCAGCTTACAAGGGAACGCCGGGGAGCTGTTTTTT. Protein sequence: CASSLQGNAGELFF. The gene calls are TRBV7-3 and TRBJ2-2, with unresolved D. Germline CDR1 is SGHTA and CDR2 is FQGTGA. This CDR3 spans 14 amino acids. The variable domain in full, with the rest retrieved from reference TRBV7-3 and TRBJ2-2, is GAGVSQTPSNKVTEKGKYVELRCDPISGHTALYWYRQSLGQGPEFLIYFQGTGAADDSGLPNDRFFAVRPEGSVSTLKIQRTERGDSAVYLCASSLQGNAGELFFGEGSRLTVL.

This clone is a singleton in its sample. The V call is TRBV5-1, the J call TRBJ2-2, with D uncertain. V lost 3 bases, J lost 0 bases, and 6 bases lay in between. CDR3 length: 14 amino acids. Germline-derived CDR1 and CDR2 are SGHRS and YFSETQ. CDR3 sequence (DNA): TGCGCCAGCAGCTGGTTAGCGAACACCGGGGAGCTGTTTTTT. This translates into CASSWLANTGELFF.

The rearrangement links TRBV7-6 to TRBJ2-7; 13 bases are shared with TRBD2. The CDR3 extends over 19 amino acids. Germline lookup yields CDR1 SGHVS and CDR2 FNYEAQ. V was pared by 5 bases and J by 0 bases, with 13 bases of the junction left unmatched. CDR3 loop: CASSRTDTGLAGSSYEQYF. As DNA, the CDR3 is TGTGCCAGCAGCAGGACTGATACGGGACTAGCGGGGAGCTCCTACGAGCAGTACTTC.

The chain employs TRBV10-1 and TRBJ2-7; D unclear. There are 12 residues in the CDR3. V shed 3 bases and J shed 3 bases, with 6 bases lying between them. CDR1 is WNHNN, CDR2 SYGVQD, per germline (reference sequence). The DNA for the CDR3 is TGCGCCAGCAGTGACAGGAACTACGAGCAGTACTTC. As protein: CASSDRNYEQYF.

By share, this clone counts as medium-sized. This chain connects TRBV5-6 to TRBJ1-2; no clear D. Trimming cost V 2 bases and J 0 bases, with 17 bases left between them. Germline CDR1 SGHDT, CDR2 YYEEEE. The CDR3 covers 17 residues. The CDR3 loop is CASSFWPRYLSNYGYTF. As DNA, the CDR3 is TGTGCCAGCAGCTTCTGGCCGCGATATCTTTCTAACTATGGCTACACCTTC. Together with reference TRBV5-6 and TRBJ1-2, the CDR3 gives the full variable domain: DAGVTQSPTHLIKTRGQQVTLRCSPKSGHDTVSWYQQALGQGPQFIFQYYEEEERQRGNFPDRFSGHQFPNYSSELNVNALLLGDSALYLCASSFWPRYLSNYGYTFGSGTRLTVV.

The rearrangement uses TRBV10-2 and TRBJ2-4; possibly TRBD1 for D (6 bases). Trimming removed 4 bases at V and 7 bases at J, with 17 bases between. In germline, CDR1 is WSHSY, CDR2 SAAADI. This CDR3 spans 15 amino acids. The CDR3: CASSASRGFVNIQYF. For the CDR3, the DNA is TGCGCCAGCAGTGCTAGCAGGGGATTTGTGAACATTCAGTACTTC.

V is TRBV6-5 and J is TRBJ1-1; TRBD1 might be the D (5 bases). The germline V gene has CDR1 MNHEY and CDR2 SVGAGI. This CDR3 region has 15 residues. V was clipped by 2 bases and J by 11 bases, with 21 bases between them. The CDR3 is CASSYRVTRGGRAFF. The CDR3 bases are TGTGCCAGCAGTTACAGGGTCACGAGGGGTGGGAGGGCTTTCTTT.

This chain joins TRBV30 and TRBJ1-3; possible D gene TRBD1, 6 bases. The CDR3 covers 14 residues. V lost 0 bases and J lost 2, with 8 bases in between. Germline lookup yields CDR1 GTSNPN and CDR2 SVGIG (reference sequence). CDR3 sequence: CAWSVGGPGNTIYF. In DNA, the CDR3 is TGTGCCTGGAGTGTAGGGGGGCCTGGAAACACCATATATTTT.

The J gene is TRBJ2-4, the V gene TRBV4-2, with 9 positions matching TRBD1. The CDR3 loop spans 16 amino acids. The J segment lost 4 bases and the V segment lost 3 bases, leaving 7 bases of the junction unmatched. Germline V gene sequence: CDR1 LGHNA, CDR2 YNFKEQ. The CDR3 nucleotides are TGTGCCAGCAGCCACATTAACAGGGGGCATAAAAACATTCAGTACTTC. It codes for CASSHINRGHKNIQYF.

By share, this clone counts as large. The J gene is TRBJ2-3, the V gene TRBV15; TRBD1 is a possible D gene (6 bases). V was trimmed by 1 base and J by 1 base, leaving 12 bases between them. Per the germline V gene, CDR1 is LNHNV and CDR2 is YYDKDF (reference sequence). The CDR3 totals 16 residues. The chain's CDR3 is CATSRGTDVRTDTQYF. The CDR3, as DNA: TGTGCCACCAGCAGAGGGACAGACGTTCGCACAGATACGCAGTATTTT.

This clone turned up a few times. CDR3 sequence (DNA): TGCGCCAGCAGCCCAGTAGGCACTAGCGGGAGGGGTGAGCAGTTCTTC. Its protein product is CASSPVGTSGRGEQFF. The chain uses TRBV4-1 and TRBJ2-1, with 13 bases matching TRBD2. Germline CDR1 MGHRA, CDR2 YSYEKL. The CDR3 is 16 amino acids. J was trimmed by 9 bases and V by 4 bases; bases with no gene match: 9.